The rows below give T cell receptor beta chains drawn from one sample of a study of Graves' ophthalmopathy and Graves' hyperthyroidism. MiXCR, run by TCRdb on the multiplex PCR reads, gives a single entry per CDR3 protein. The data contain 350,000 to 400,000 distinct CDR3 sequences, over 15% of them singletons. Sequenced sample: peripheral blood. Receptors were obtained from a woman younger than 35 with stable Graves' hyperthyroidism. Both conserved end residues are part of each CDR3. D genes are given only for firm matches. Some rows have no size entry. The others give once, few or many, or a class for an expanded clone.

CDR3 DNA	CDR3 protein	V gene	J gene	D gene	clone size
TGTGCCAGCAGTTTACAGACCACAGATACGCAGTATTTT	CASSLQTTDTQYF	TRBV12-3/TRBV12-4	TRBJ2-3	.	.
TGCGCCAGCAGCACCGGAAGCGGGGGATACGAGCAGTACTTC	CASSTGSGGYEQYF	TRBV5-1	TRBJ2-7	TRBD2	.
TGTGCGTTATCGGGACAGGGCATACTGAACACTGAAGCTTTCTTT	CALSGQGILNTEAFF	TRBV2	TRBJ1-1	TRBD1	many
TGCAGTGCTAGAGAGGCTAGCGGGGGATACGAGCAGTACTTC	CSAREASGGYEQYF	TRBV20-1	TRBJ2-7	TRBD2	.
TGCGCCAGCAGCCAGGCAGGGGAGTACGAGCAGTACTTC	CASSQAGEYEQYF	TRBV4-1	TRBJ2-7	.	many
TGTGCCAGTAGTTTCCGCGGTATTGGGTTCGACGAGCAGTACTTC	CASSFRGIGFDEQYF	TRBV19	TRBJ2-7	.	many
TGCAGTGCTAGAGTGGACGGGATAGGTGGCTACACCTTC	CSARVDGIGGYTF	TRBV20-1	TRBJ1-2	.	many
TGCAGTGCTAGCAGCGGGGGGCAGGGGACCCAGTACTTC	CSASSGGQGTQYF	TRBV20-1	TRBJ2-5	TRBD2	many
TGTGCCAGTAGCCCTTCGTACACTGAAGCTTTCTTT	CASSPSYTEAFF	TRBV19	TRBJ1-1	.	many
TGCAGCGCTAGAGGTCCTACAGGGATGAACACTGAAGCTTGCTTT	CSARGPTGMNTEACF	TRBV20-1	TRBJ1-1	.	.
TGTGCCAGCAGGACAGGGGTATCGGGAAACACCATATATTTT	CASRTGVSGNTIYF	TRBV12-3/TRBV12-4	TRBJ1-3	TRBD1	many
TGTGCCAGCAGCCCGCCGGGGGCGACGATTAACACTGAAGCTTTCTTT	CASSPPGATINTEAFF	TRBV7-3	TRBJ1-1	.	.
TGTGCCAGCAGCGTGGACAATAACTACGAGCAGTACTTC	CASSVDNNYEQYF	TRBV9	TRBJ2-7	.	.
TGTGCCAGCACCACCCGGGACGCCAACTCTGGGGCCAACGTCCTGACTTTC	CASTTRDANSGANVLTF	TRBV28	TRBJ2-6	.	few
TGTGCCAGTAGTAGTAGAAGGGGTGCTGGCTACACCTTC	CASSSRRGAGYTF	TRBV19	TRBJ1-2	.	many
TGTGCCAGCCGAGGACTAGCGGTTGAAAAGACCCAGTACTTC	CASRGLAVEKTQYF	TRBV6-2/TRBV6-3	TRBJ2-5	TRBD2	many
TGCAGCGTTGGAAAGGGCGCCGATACTGAAGCTTTCTTT	CSVGKGADTEAFF	TRBV29-1	TRBJ1-1	.	few
TGTGCCATCAGTGAGTCCTTGTCCTCCAAGGCTTTCTTT	CAISESLSSKAFF	TRBV10-3	TRBJ1-1	.	.
TGTGCCAGCAGCGTAAGACTAGCGGGGAACCAAGAGACCCAGTACTTC	CASSVRLAGNQETQYF	TRBV7-8	TRBJ2-5	TRBD2	many
TGTGCCAGCAGCTTAGCGATGAAGGGGTCTTTTGAAGCTTTCTTT	CASSLAMKGSFEAFF	TRBV7-2	TRBJ1-1	.	.
TGTGCCAGCAGTGATGCCCTTCAAGCCCAGCCCCAGCATTTT	CASSDALQAQPQHF	TRBV6-1	TRBJ1-5	.	many
TGTGCCAGCAGTTATCGAAGGGGAGCAGGAAACACCATATATTTT	CASSYRRGAGNTIYF	TRBV6-5	TRBJ1-3	.	.
TGTGCCACCAGCAGGACAGGGTACGATGGCTACACCTTC	CATSRTGYDGYTF	TRBV24-1	TRBJ1-2	TRBD1	many
TGTGCCAGCAGGTACAACGCGGGACAGGGCACCGGGGAGCTGTTTTTT	CASRYNAGQGTGELFF	TRBV12-3/TRBV12-4	TRBJ2-2	TRBD1	.
TGTGCCAGCAGCCAAGAAACCCTCGGAGCGGGGGAGGTCATTCAGTACTTC	CASSQETLGAGEVIQYF	TRBV4-2	TRBJ2-4	TRBD2	.
TGTGCCAGCAGCCCTAGCGGGGGGTCCTACGAGCAGTACTTC	CASSPSGGSYEQYF	TRBV6-2/TRBV6-3	TRBJ2-7	TRBD2	many
TGTGCCAGCACCGAGACAGGTGGGGGCTATGGCTACACCTTC	CASTETGGGYGYTF	TRBV6-1	TRBJ1-2	.	.
TGCGCCAGCAGTGAGTCGACGGCGACTTACGAGCAGTACTTC	CASSESTATYEQYF	TRBV10-2	TRBJ2-7	.	many
TGTGCCAGCAGTATTTACCGGACGGGGAACACTGAAGCTTTCTTT	CASSIYRTGNTEAFF	TRBV6-2/TRBV6-3	TRBJ1-1	.	many
TGTGCCAGCAGTGGAACAGGGAGCTATGGCTACACCTTC	CASSGTGSYGYTF	TRBV6-1	TRBJ1-2	.	many
TGTGCCAGTAGTATCCCCGGGACAGCCTACGAGCAGTACTTC	CASSIPGTAYEQYF	TRBV19	TRBJ2-7	TRBD1	many
TGTGCCAGCAGCTTAGTCGGAGGTGAGGGGACTGATGGCTACACCTTC	CASSLVGGEGTDGYTF	TRBV11-1	TRBJ1-2	.	.
TGCAGTGCTAGAGGTTCCAATCCGGGGCTCGACCAAGAGACCCAGTACTTC	CSARGSNPGLDQETQYF	TRBV20-1	TRBJ2-5	.	.
TGCGCCAGCAGCTTGCTGGCAGGGTATGACTACGAGCAGTACTTC	CASSLLAGYDYEQYF	TRBV5-1	TRBJ2-7	.	many
TGCGCCAGCAGCCCCATCCGGGACAGGGGATTAAAAGGTTATGGCTACACCTTC	CASSPIRDRGLKGYGYTF	TRBV5-1	TRBJ1-2	TRBD1	many
TGTGCCAGCAGTACCCCGGGGGAACCGAACACTGAAGCTTTCTTT	CASSTPGEPNTEAFF	TRBV6-1	TRBJ1-1	.	many
TGTGCCGTCAGTGACCGGGGTAATAACACTGAAGCTTTCTTT	CAVSDRGNNTEAFF	TRBV10-3	TRBJ1-1	.	.
TGTGCCAGCAGCAGGAGCTTTTATAATTCACCCCTCCACTTT	CASSRSFYNSPLHF	TRBV12-3/TRBV12-4	TRBJ1-6	.	few
TGTGCCACCAGTGATCCCACCCCTGGCATCAAGGGGGGCACAGATACGCAGTATTTT	CATSDPTPGIKGGTDTQYF	TRBV24-1	TRBJ2-3	.	.
TGCGCCAGCAGCAACAGTAACACCATATATTTT	CASSNSNTIYF	TRBV5-1	TRBJ1-3	.	few
TGTGCCAGCAGTGAATTACGGGCTAGCGGGGAGACCCAGTACTTC	CASSELRASGETQYF	TRBV25-1	TRBJ2-5	TRBD2	many
TGTGCCAGCAGTTACGGACTCGCGGGGCCTTCACCCCTCCACTTT	CASSYGLAGPSPLHF	TRBV6-2/TRBV6-3	TRBJ1-6	.	.
TGTGCCAGCAGTTTGACAGGGGGCGCAGATACGCAGTATTTT	CASSLTGGADTQYF	TRBV12-3/TRBV12-4	TRBJ2-3	TRBD1	once
TGTGCCAGCAGTTACATGAACACTGAAGCTTTCTTT	CASSYMNTEAFF	TRBV12-3/TRBV12-4	TRBJ1-1	.	many
TGTGCCAGCGAGGGGGCCTCGCCCGGCTACACCTTC	CASEGASPGYTF	TRBV6-1	TRBJ1-2	TRBD1	many
TGTGCCAGCAGTTACTCAGGGGCCAATGAGCAGTTCTTC	CASSYSGANEQFF	TRBV6-5	TRBJ2-1	.	many
TGCGCCAGCAGCAGCGGGACAGGGTTGAACACTGAAGCTTTCTTT	CASSSGTGLNTEAFF	TRBV5-1	TRBJ1-1	TRBD1	many
TGTGCCAGCAGTTACTTGGCAGACGCTGAAGCTTTCTTT	CASSYLADAEAFF	TRBV6-2/TRBV6-3	TRBJ1-1	.	many
TGTGCCAGCAGCGACCGGGACAGGGCCTACGAGCAGTACTTC	CASSDRDRAYEQYF	TRBV6-2/TRBV6-3	TRBJ2-7	TRBD1	.
TGTGCCAGCAGCTCGGGACAGGGGGCGGTTGGCTACACCTTC	CASSSGQGAVGYTF	TRBV11-3	TRBJ1-2	TRBD1	many
TGTGCCAGCAGCCTGGACGGACTAGCCAAACACATTCAGTACTTC	CASSLDGLAKHIQYF	TRBV7-2	TRBJ2-4	TRBD2	many
TGCAGTGCTAGAGATCTTGAACGGGGGACTATCTACGAGCAGTACTTC	CSARDLERGTIYEQYF	TRBV20-1	TRBJ2-7	TRBD2	many